The 23 T cell receptor beta chains presented below share a single source sample, sequenced in a study of spatial heterogeneity in lung cancer. The sample's time point: sample taken at primary tumor resection. From tumor, nontumor lung or frozen PBMC, whole RNA was taken unsorted for sequencing. TCRdb re-called the 5' RACE reads through MiXCR, storing one row per CDR3 protein. Of roughly 82,000 distinct CDR3 sequences detected, over 10% appear once; the ten largest clones hold approximately 4.6%. The input for sequencing was PBMCs, taken at surgery. All receptors come from a male donor with early-stage non-small cell lung cancer.

This clonotype was recorded a few times. V gene TRBV2 combines with J gene TRBJ2-5, with TRBD2 as a possible D gene (6 bases). The germline V gene encodes CDR1 SNHLY and CDR2 FYNNEI. The V end was cut by 0 bases, the J end by 5 bases, with 16 bases between. The CDR3 consists of 16 residues. DNA for the CDR3: TGTGCCAGCAGTGAAGCCACCGGGACTGGCGGGGAGACCCAGTACTTC. Amino acids: CASSEATGTGGETQYF.

The chain uses TRBV4-1 and TRBJ2-1, with 7 bases fitting TRBD2. V lost 6 bases and J lost 8; bases outside the gene matches: 22. This CDR3 is built from 18 residues. In germline, CDR1 is MGHRA, CDR2 YSYEKL. The CDR3 sequence: CASRRRGATSRLGDEQFF. The DNA for the CDR3 is TGCGCCAGCAGACGACGAGGGGCGACTAGCAGGCTGGGGGATGAGCAGTTCTTC.

This clonotype showed up just a few times. The V gene is TRBV29-1, the J gene TRBJ2-7; D unresolved. CDR3 length: 13 residues. Germline-derived CDR1 and CDR2 are SQVTM and ANQGSEA. The V end lost 4 bases, the J end lost 3 bases, and 13 bases lay between the germline ends. For the CDR3, the DNA is TGCAGCGTTGTTCTGACCAGTAACTACGAGCAGTACTTC. Its translation: CSVVLTSNYEQYF.

In this sample, this clonotype turned up once. This chain uses TRBV11-2 with TRBJ2-5, with 12 bases aligning to TRBD2. This CDR3 has 16 amino acids. CDR1 is SGHAT and CDR2 is FQNNGV in the germline V gene. The junction had 8 bases not matched to a gene; V was cut back by 2 bases and J by 7 bases. CDR3 sequence (DNA): TGTGCCAGCAGCTTAACTAGCGGGGGGCCGGTAGCGACCCAGTACTTC. Protein: CASSLTSGGPVATQYF.

The chain recombines TRBV30 with TRBJ2-2; D ambiguous. The CDR3 covers 17 residues. V lost 5 bases and J 3 bases, leaving 22 bases between the germline ends. Germline assignment: CDR1 GTSNPN and CDR2 SVGIG (reference sequence). The CDR3: CAWLQELGRRYTGELFF. DNA for the CDR3: TGTGCCTGGCTTCAGGAGTTAGGTCGAAGGTACACCGGGGAGCTGTTTTTT.

There are a few counts of this clonotype. The chain employs TRBV7-3 and TRBJ1-5; D ambiguous. The ends were cut back, 6 bases at V and 7 bases at J, with 13 bases in the middle. The V gene's germline CDR1 is SGHTA and CDR2 FQGTGA. The CDR3 runs 13 residues. The chain's CDR3 is CASSEGAAQPQHF. The CDR3 DNA sequence: TGTGCCAGCAGTGAAGGAGCGGCCCAGCCCCAGCATTTT.

This chain uses TRBV12-3 or TRBV12-4 with TRBJ1-3; 10 nucleotides agree with TRBD1. This CDR3 is built from 14 residues. The ends lost 6 bases at V and 8 bases at J; junction bases unmatched: 7. The CDR3 region has the DNA TGTGCCAGCAGCCCGGGACAGGGGACATACACCATATATTTT. Translation: CASSPGQGTYTIYF.

At least ten counts were recorded for this clonotype. The rearrangement joins TRBV5-1 to TRBJ1-5; perhaps TRBD1 as D (5 bases). The CDR3 contains 15 residues. V was cut by 0 bases and J by 7 bases, with 14 bases left in between. Germline loops: CDR1 SGHRS, CDR2 YFSETQ. CDR3 bases: TGCGCCAGCAGCTTGGCCGGGGGGTCAGGGCAGCCCCAGCATTTT. It is translated as CASSLAGGSGQPQHF.

J is TRBJ1-1 and V is TRBV6-6, with TRBD1 matching over 8 bases. This CDR3 has 16 residues. Germline assignment: CDR1 MNHNY and CDR2 SVGAGI (reference sequence). Trimming removed 7 bases from V and 2 bases from J; junction bases left unmatched: 12. The CDR3 DNA reads TGTGCCAGCATTAATAGTGACAGGGGCTCTAACACTGAAGCTTTCTTT. It is translated as CASINSDRGSNTEAFF.

This clonotype came up many times. The chain couples TRBV12-3 or TRBV12-4 to TRBJ1-3; weak D call: TRBD1 (6 bases). Trimming took off 6 bases at V and 7 bases at J, with 10 bases between the two ends. The CDR3 runs to 12 residues. The CDR3 loop reads CASSPDRNTIYF. Written as DNA, the CDR3 is TGTGCCAGCAGCCCTGACAGGAACACCATATATTTT.

This chain connects TRBV9 to TRBJ2-5, with D perhaps TRBD2 (5 bases). CDR1 SGDLS and CDR2 YYNGEE come from the germline V gene. The V gene lost 3 bases and the J gene lost 5 bases, with 14 bases spanning the gap. This CDR3 spans 14 amino acids. The CDR3 DNA reads as TGTGCCAGCAGCGCTACCGGAGGAAAGGAGACCCAGTACTTC. It is translated as CASSATGGKETQYF.

The gene calls are TRBV5-4 and TRBJ1-3; D is uncertain. This CDR3 comprises 14 residues. CDR1 is SGHNT and CDR2 is YYREEE in the germline V gene (reference sequence). Trimming pared 4 bases from V and 0 bases from J, leaving 8 bases between. Written as DNA, the CDR3 is TGTGCCAGCAGCACCGCTAGCTCTGGAAACACCATATATTTT. It specifies CASSTASSGNTIYF.

This clonotype turned up a few times. The rearrangement links TRBV5-1 to TRBJ2-7; perhaps TRBD2 as D (6 bases). Trimming removed 3 bases at V and 0 bases at J, with 13 bases between. Per the germline V gene, CDR1 is SGHRS and CDR2 is YFSETQ. The CDR3 sequence is 15 residues long. In DNA, the CDR3 is TGCGCCAGCAGCTCCCTGGACTACTCCTCCTACGAGCAGTACTTC. Amino acid sequence: CASSSLDYSSYEQYF.

This sequence joins TRBV12-3 or TRBV12-4 and TRBJ1-2; perhaps TRBD1 as D (6 bases). The V and J ends lost 4 bases and 8 bases respectively, with 20 bases between them. This CDR3 has 15 amino acids. This chain's CDR3 is CASSSSWDTRGGYTF. The CDR3 DNA reads as TGTGCCAGCAGTTCTTCCTGGGACACCCGAGGGGGCTACACCTTC.

By frequency in the sample, this clonotype is medium-sized (0.01 to 0.1%). The chain recombines TRBV27 with TRBJ2-7; possibly TRBD1 for D (6 bases). CDR3 size: 14 residues. Deletions cut 9 bases from V and 5 bases from J, with 20 bases between. Germline CDR1 reads MNHEY; CDR2 reads SMNVEV (reference sequence). The CDR3 protein is CASSAGGRFHEQYF. CDR3 bases: TGTGCCAGTTCAGCTGGGGGCCGGTTCCACGAGCAGTACTTC.

The chain combines TRBV11-3 with TRBJ2-1; D tentatively fits TRBD1 or TRBD2 (5 bases each). The CDR3 extends over 17 amino acids. V lost 5 bases to trimming and J lost 0 bases, with 17 bases between them. Germline lookup yields CDR1 SGHNT and CDR2 YENEEA. DNA for the CDR3: TGTGCCAGCAGCCCATCAGGGACCCTGAGCTCCTACAATGAGCAGTTCTTC. It encodes CASSPSGTLSSYNEQFF.

The V and J genes are TRBV6-1 and TRBJ2-1; D uncertain. The CDR3 has 13 residues. With 2 bases removed from V and 10 bases from J, the gap between germline ends came to 12 bases. Germline V gene lookup returns CDR1 MNHNS and CDR2 SASEGT. Here the CDR3 reads CASSEKTVGEQFF. For the CDR3, the DNA is TGTGCCAGCAGTGAAAAAACCGTCGGGGAGCAGTTCTTC.

The chain recombines TRBV4-1 with TRBJ2-1, with 8 nucleotides matching TRBD1. The J segment lost 6 bases and the V segment lost 1 base, leaving 2 bases of the junction unmatched. Germline CDR1 MGHRA, CDR2 YSYEKL. This CDR3 has 14 amino acids. As DNA, the CDR3 is TGCGCCAGCAGCCAAGGGCAGGGGGCCAATGAGCAGTTCTTC. This translates into CASSQGQGANEQFF.

This clonotype turned up a few times. This sequence joins TRBV12-3 or TRBV12-4 and TRBJ1-1; 12 bases match TRBD1. The junction had 5 bases not matched to a gene; V was cut back by 6 bases and J by 0 bases. This CDR3 region has 16 residues. CDR3 nucleotides: TGTGCCAGCAGCCCCGGGACAGGGGGCCTGAACACTGAAGCTTTCTTT. This sequence encodes CASSPGTGGLNTEAFF.

The sample holds a few counts of this clonotype. The gene calls are TRBV5-6 and TRBJ2-4; D not certain. The germline gives CDR1 SGHDT, CDR2 YYEEEE. With 0 bases removed from V and 0 bases from J, the gap between germline ends came to 10 bases. The CDR3 sequence is 16 residues long. CDR3 nucleotide sequence: TGTGCCAGCAGCTTGGTTCCAGGTTTAGCCAAAAACATTCAGTACTTC. As protein: CASSLVPGLAKNIQYF.

The chain has TRBV27 and TRBJ1-5; D possibly corresponds to TRBD1 (5 bases). CDR1 and CDR2 from the germline V gene are MNHEY and SMNVEV (reference sequence). This CDR3 has 13 residues. V was pared by 2 bases and J by 7 bases, with 9 bases between. The DNA of the CDR3 is TGTGCCAGCAGTTTAAGGGGTGGCCAGCCCCAGCATTTT. Translating it yields CASSLRGGQPQHF.

The table lists this clonotype with many counts. V gene TRBV3-1 combines with J gene TRBJ1-2; TRBD1 might be the D (6 bases). Trimming left V 1 base short and J 0 bases short, with 9 bases between. There are 15 residues in the CDR3. Germline V gene sequence: CDR1 LGHDT, CDR2 YNNKEL (reference sequence). CDR3 region: CASSQAGTPNYGYTF. CDR3 coding DNA: TGTGCCAGCAGCCAAGCCGGGACACCTAACTATGGCTACACCTTC.

This chain joins TRBV6-2 or TRBV6-3 and TRBJ2-2; D uncertain. The CDR3 loop spans 14 amino acids. Germline CDR1 MNHEY, CDR2 SVGEGT. With 0 bases removed from V and 2 bases from J, the gap between germline ends came to 4 bases. The CDR3 nucleotides read TGTGCCAGCAGTTACTCGGTAAACACCGGGGAGCTGTTTTTT. Translating gives CASSYSVNTGELFF.